The 28 T cell receptor beta chains given below trace back to one sample, sequenced in a study of blood T cell repertoires in COVID-19. Assay used: immunoSEQ multiplex PCR; TCRdb lists only in-frame clones, some missing. The sample lists about 350,000 clones, approximately 86% seen once, with about 7.6% in the top ten. The material sequenced was peripheral blood. These receptors were obtained from a woman aged 60 to 75 with COVID-19, enrolled during active disease.

V usage is TRBV5-1 and J usage is TRBJ1-1; D perhaps matches TRBD1 (6 bases). This CDR3 contains 16 residues. The germline V gene encodes CDR1 SGHRS and CDR2 YFSETQ. The germline V and J ends were trimmed by 0 bases and 0 bases, with 12 bases remaining between them. The CDR3 DNA reads TGCGCCAGCAGCTTGGCGGCGGGGGGGCTGAACACTGAAGCTTTCTTT. It translates to CASSLAAGGLNTEAFF.

V gene TRBV2 combines with J gene TRBJ1-2; 8 bases fit TRBD1. The CDR3 extends over 13 amino acids. CDR1 SNHLY and CDR2 FYNNEI come from the germline V gene. Trimming took 8 bases from V and 3 from J; bases not matched to a gene: 5. CDR3 in amino acids: CASWGTGHYGYTF. The CDR3 DNA is TGTGCCAGCTGGGGGACAGGACACTATGGCTACACCTTC. The complete variable domain, with remaining parts taken from reference TRBV2 and TRBJ1-2, reads EPEVTQTPSHQVTQMGQEVILRCVPISNHLYFYWYRQILGQKVEFLVSFYNNEISEKSEIFDDQFSVERPDGSNFTLKIRSTKLEDSAMYFCASWGTGHYGYTFGSGTRLTVV.

This clone was recorded many times. J is TRBJ2-7 and V is TRBV7-2; D might be TRBD1 (5 bases). Germline loops: CDR1 SGHTA, CDR2 FQGNSA. The CDR3 extends over 11 amino acids. The ends were cut back, 1 base at V and 10 bases at J, with 8 bases in the middle. CDR3 sequence (DNA): TGTGCCAGCAGCTTAGACGGACATCAGTACTTC. This encodes CASSLDGHQYF.

V is TRBV19 and J is TRBJ2-7; D call uncertain. The V gene's germline CDR1 is LNHDA and CDR2 SQIVND (reference sequence). This CDR3 contains 15 residues. Between the trimmed V and J ends, which lost 3 bases and 1 base, there was a span of 13 bases. The CDR3 loop reads CASSIVQNPSYEQYF. The CDR3 DNA sequence: TGTGCCAGTAGTATCGTACAGAACCCATCCTACGAGCAGTACTTC.

In this sample, this clone turned up a few times. This specimen includes other DNA sequences encoding the same CDR3. The rearrangement links TRBV7-2 to TRBJ1-2; the match to TRBD1 covers 7 bases. After removal of 3 bases from V and 2 bases from J, the junction contained 3 bases not matched to a gene. Germline CDR1 SGHTA, CDR2 FQGNSA. This CDR3 spans 14 amino acids. The CDR3 nucleotides are TGTGCCAGCAGCTTGGAGACAGGGAACTATGGCTACACCTTC. Its translation is CASSLETGNYGYTF.

This chain links TRBV5-8 with TRBJ1-2; 7 bases agree with TRBD1. Trimming cost V 0 bases and J 4 bases; bases outside gene matches: 6. The CDR3 extends over 15 amino acids. Germline CDR1 is SGHTS and CDR2 is YDEGEE. CDR3 bases: TGTGCCAGCAGCTTGGACGGCAGGGGGTTCTATGGCTACACCTTC. It is translated as CASSLDGRGFYGYTF.

J is TRBJ1-2 and V is TRBV6-5; D might be TRBD1 (5 bases). Between the trimmed V and J ends, which lost 0 bases and 3 bases, there was a span of 14 bases. Germline V gene sequence: CDR1 MNHEY, CDR2 SVGAGI. The CDR3 sequence is 16 residues long. The CDR3: CASSYSNIRGYYGYTF. As DNA, the CDR3 is TGTGCCAGCAGTTACTCAAATATTCGGGGGTACTATGGCTACACCTTC.

V and J are TRBV30 and TRBJ1-3, with D unresolved. This CDR3 has 14 residues. Germline V gene lookup returns CDR1 GTSNPN and CDR2 SVGIG (reference sequence). Trimming took 5 bases from V and 2 from J, leaving 13 bases between them. CDR3 sequence: CAWAGMRTGNTIYF. DNA for the CDR3: TGTGCCTGGGCCGGGATGAGGACTGGAAACACCATATATTTT.

This clone has just a few counts. V is TRBV4-1 and J is TRBJ1-5; weak D call: TRBD1 (5 bases). The germline CDR1 and CDR2 sequences are MGHRA and YSYEKL. The CDR3 has 13 amino acids. V shed 1 base and J shed 7 bases, with 8 bases lying between them. The CDR3 is CASSQARGQPQHF. CDR3 nucleotide sequence: TGCGCCAGCAGCCAAGCTAGGGGACAGCCCCAGCATTTT.

This chain connects TRBV6-5 to TRBJ1-4, with TRBD1 matching 9 bases. V dropped 4 bases and J dropped 6; count of bases not matched to a gene: 3. Looked up from germline, CDR1 is MNHEY and CDR2 is SVGAGI. CDR3 length: 14 amino acids. The CDR3 spells CASSLGQGYEKLFF. CDR3 nucleotide sequence: TGTGCCAGCAGTTTGGGACAGGGCTATGAAAAACTGTTTTTT.

V and J are TRBV7-2 and TRBJ1-2, with TRBD1 matching 9 bases. This CDR3 spans 15 amino acids. The V gene's germline CDR1 is SGHTA and CDR2 FQGNSA. J gave up 4 bases and V 5 bases, and 8 bases lay outside the gene matches. CDR3 DNA sequence: TGTGCCAGCAGCCGGGGGGGACAGGGAGGCTATGGCTACACCTTC. As protein: CASSRGGQGGYGYTF.

J is TRBJ1-2 and V is TRBV6-5; 7 bases are a match to TRBD1. J was trimmed by 4 bases and V by 5 bases; bases with no gene match: 4. The length of the CDR3 is 13 residues. Germline-derived CDR1 and CDR2 are MNHEY and SVGAGI. In DNA, the CDR3 is TGTGCCAGCAGTCGCTCAGGGGGCTATGGCTACACCTTC. Its translation is CASSRSGGYGYTF.

The chain recombines TRBV4-1 with TRBJ2-3, with D perhaps TRBD1 (6 bases). Germline V lookup: CDR1 MGHRA, CDR2 YSYEKL. CDR3 size: 17 residues. Deletions cut 1 base from V and 0 bases from J, with 14 bases between. The CDR3: CASSQANRETSTDTQYF. CDR3 sequence (DNA): TGCGCCAGCAGCCAAGCTAACAGGGAAACTAGCACAGATACGCAGTATTTT.

V usage is TRBV5-1 and J usage is TRBJ2-5, with D perhaps TRBD2 (6 bases). Trimming took off 5 bases at V and 2 bases at J, with 13 bases between the two ends. Germline values: CDR1 SGHRS, CDR2 YFSETQ. The CDR3 consists of 14 residues. CDR3 coding DNA: TGCGCCAGCAGTCAAGACCTAGCGCAAGAGACCCAGTACTTC. Its protein product is CASSQDLAQETQYF.

This chain links TRBV10-3 with TRBJ2-3, with 7 nucleotides matching TRBD2. CDR1 and CDR2 from the germline V gene are ENHRY and SYGVKD. There are 14 residues in the CDR3. V gave up 6 bases and J gave up 5 bases; unmatched junction bases: 8. The CDR3 bases are TGTGCCATCAGCTCTAGCGGACTGATAGATACGCAGTATTTT. Its protein is CAISSSGLIDTQYF.

The chain has TRBV3-1 (or the pseudogene TRBV3-2) and TRBJ2-1; D gene unclear. This CDR3 contains 15 residues. V gave up 1 base and J gave up 3 bases, with 10 bases separating them. From germline, CDR1 is LGHDT and CDR2 YNNKEL (reference sequence). CDR3 residues: CASSQVLGSYNEQFF. The CDR3 nucleotides read TGTGCCAGCAGCCAAGTGCTAGGAAGCTACAATGAGCAGTTCTTC.

This clone was seen a single time. This rearrangement joins TRBV18 to TRBJ1-2; no clear D gene. In germline, CDR1 is KGHSH, CDR2 LQKENI. The CDR3 has 15 residues. The V end was cut by 3 bases, the J end by 3 bases, with 14 bases between. The CDR3 nucleotides read TGTGCCAGCTCACCCGTCCCGACTAATTACTATGGCTACACCTTC. As protein: CASSPVPTNYYGYTF.

This chain uses TRBV7-9 with TRBJ2-1; 9 positions agree with TRBD2. This CDR3 spans 17 amino acids. Germline V gene sequence: CDR1 SEHNR, CDR2 FQNEAQ (reference sequence). J was trimmed by 6 bases and V by 0 bases; bases with no gene match: 9. CDR3 coding DNA: TGTGCCAGCAGCTTAGCTAATAGCGGGGGCCTTTCCAATGAGCAGTTCTTC. Its protein product is CASSLANSGGLSNEQFF. Based on the CDR3 plus reference TRBV7-9 and TRBJ2-1, the full variable domain is DTGVSQNPRHKITKRGQNVTFRCDPISEHNRLYWYRQTLGQGPEFLTYFQNEAQLEKSRLLSDRFSAERPKGSFSTLEIQRTEQGDSAMYLCASSLANSGGLSNEQFFGPGTRLTVL.

This clone was detected a few times. The chain's CDR3 is CASSRGRGGSGNTIYF. CDR3 nucleotide sequence: TGTGCCAGCAGCCGAGGGAGAGGCGGCTCTGGAAACACCATATATTTT. J is TRBJ1-3 and V is TRBV3-1 (or the pseudogene TRBV3-2); D unresolved. Germline V lookup: CDR1 LGHDT, CDR2 YNNKEL (reference sequence). V was pared by 4 bases and J by 0 bases, with 13 bases between. CDR3 size: 16 residues.

A single count supports this clone. In DNA, the CDR3 is TGTGCCTGGAGGTCCGGGACTAGCGGGGCGTACCAAGAGACCCAGTACTTC. Protein sequence: CAWRSGTSGAYQETQYF. The chain links TRBV30 to TRBJ2-5, with TRBD2 matching over 13 bases. Germline lookup yields CDR1 GTSNPN and CDR2 SVGIG (reference sequence). The CDR3 sequence is 17 residues long. Trimming cost V 3 bases and J 0 bases; bases outside gene matches: 7.

This clone was found once. The V and J genes are TRBV10-3 and TRBJ1-6; the D is unclear. Germline CDR1 ENHRY, CDR2 SYGVKD. The CDR3 is 14 residues long. Trimming removed 6 bases from V and 10 bases from J, with 16 bases in between. CDR3 sequence (DNA): TGTGCCATCAGAGCAACATCACGGGAGTCACCCCTCCACTTT. It encodes CAIRATSRESPLHF.

The chain couples TRBV12-5 to TRBJ2-5; possibly TRBD2 for D (6 bases). This CDR3 is built from 16 residues. The ends were cut back, 1 base at V and 0 bases at J, with 12 bases in the middle. The germline V gene has CDR1 LGHNT and CDR2 FRNRAP. The CDR3 region is CASGLGQLANQETQYF. The CDR3 region has the DNA TGTGCTAGTGGTTTGGGACAACTAGCTAACCAAGAGACCCAGTACTTC.

This sequence joins TRBV5-1 and TRBJ1-2; D gene unclear. The CDR3 runs 14 residues. The V gene's germline CDR1 is SGHRS and CDR2 YFSETQ. V was clipped by 0 bases and J by 4 bases, with 10 bases between them. The CDR3: CASSLGSASYGYTF. In nucleotides, the CDR3 is TGCGCCAGCAGCTTGGGGTCCGCGAGCTATGGCTACACCTTC.

The chain joins TRBV6-5 to TRBJ2-5; perhaps TRBD1 as D (6 bases). V lost 6 bases to trimming and J lost 2 bases, with 10 bases between them. The CDR3 runs to 13 residues. The V gene's germline CDR1 is MNHEY and CDR2 SVGAGI. The CDR3 region is CASRRTEQETQYF. The CDR3 DNA reads as TGTGCCAGCAGGCGGACAGAACAAGAGACCCAGTACTTC.

This clone was counted once. This chain links TRBV30 with TRBJ1-1; D might be TRBD1 (5 bases). The CDR3 loop spans 11 amino acids. Germline values: CDR1 GTSNPN, CDR2 SVGIG (reference sequence). Trimming pared 8 bases from V and 7 bases from J, leaving 14 bases between. As DNA, the CDR3 is TGTGCCCTAAACGGGGGAATTGAAGCTTTCTTT. It translates to CALNGGIEAFF.

V usage is TRBV16 and J usage is TRBJ2-4, with 8 bases aligning to TRBD1. Germline trimming cut 2 bases from V and 7 bases from J; bases unmatched to any gene: 7. CDR1 and CDR2 from the germline V gene are KGHSY and FQNENV. The CDR3 totals 15 residues. DNA for the CDR3: TGTGCCAGCAGCCAACAATCAGGGGGCCTGAACATTCAGTACTTC. It translates to CASSQQSGGLNIQYF.

V gene TRBV3-1 (or the pseudogene TRBV3-2) combines with J gene TRBJ2-7, with D possibly TRBD1 on 6 matching bases. Germline V gene lookup returns CDR1 LGHDT and CDR2 YNNKEL (reference sequence). The CDR3 loop spans 15 amino acids. V was cut by 1 base and J by 7 bases, with 17 bases left in between. The CDR3 sequence: CASSQGRGSMMEQYF. CDR3 nucleotides: TGTGCCAGCAGCCAAGGAAGGGGGAGTATGATGGAGCAGTACTTC.

In this sample, this clone turned up a few times. The gene calls are TRBV7-8 and TRBJ1-1; TRBD1 aligns across 7 bases. CDR1 and CDR2 (germline): SGHVS, FQNEAQ. The CDR3 consists of 13 residues. The CDR3, as DNA: TGTGCTAGCCGGGCGCAGGGGGGCACTGAAGCTTTCTTT. Encoded protein: CASRAQGGTEAFF.